This T cell receptor (beta chain) was retrieved from a study of cytomegalovirus exposure and HLA in healthy donors. The study, taken as a whole, reports: Diagnosis of cytomegalovirus status made by the classifier reportedly showed high specificity and sensitivity.

Looked up from germline, CDR1 is SQVTM and CDR2 is ANQGSEA. The CDR3 is 16 residues long. V was shortened by 3 bases and J by 1 base, with 18 bases between the two germline ends. The method was immunoSEQ multiplex PCR; TCRdb's version includes in-frame clones alone and lacks a portion of them. The profile shows roughly 330,000 clones, 75% to 90% of them singletons. About this clone itself: As yet, its antigen is unknown.

Sequenced material: PBMCs. This chain connects TRBV29-1 to TRBJ1-2; a possible D gene is TRBD1 (5 bases). The TCR was taken from a woman aged 25 to 39 in good health and CMV-seropositive. CDR3 nucleotides: TGCAGCGTTGACCGGGGGGGGAGGCTTTATAACTATGGCTACACCTTC. It encodes CSVDRGGRLYNYGYTF.